The sequence of this T cell receptor (beta chain) was determined in a study of shared clonotypes between healthy human individuals. CDR3 length: 16 amino acids. Trimming cost V 2 bases and J 3 bases; bases outside gene matches: 5. The germline V gene has CDR1 SEHNR and CDR2 FQNEAQ (reference sequence). CD45RO+ cells were combined with CCR7-negative CD45RA+ TemRA cells to form CD8 memory. Regarding this clone: No antigen is known for it.

Study-wide results and limits: Sharing across four donors was highest in naive CD4 (around 5%) and lowest in memory CD8 (approximately 0.4%).

Some 28,000 T cell genomes (around 200 ng DNA) went into each sorted-subset replicate. Data came from immunoSEQ multiplex PCR; TCRdb stores just in-frame clones and leaves some out. Of roughly 120,000 clones listed, about 70% are singletons. This receptor was obtained from a woman in her twenties or thirties in good health. The sequenced material came from memory CD8+ T cells sorted from blood. The subset here: CD45RO+ cells pooled with CCR7-negative TemRA cells. The chain links TRBV7-9 to TRBJ2-3; 10 nucleotides match TRBD2. The CDR3 is CASSLSLAGVTDTQYF. CDR3 DNA sequence: TGTGCCAGCAGCTTAAGCCTAGCGGGAGTAACAGATACGCAGTATTTT.